These 4 T cell receptor beta chains share one sample of origin, sequenced in a study of tumor and adjacent non-tumor tissue in lung cancer. The template was RNA from unsorted bulk tissue. Three rounds of nested PCR, following a modified ARM-PCR protocol, produced the TCRbeta library. A single record per CDR3 protein comes from TCRdb applying MiXCR to the multiplex PCR reads. The table records 130,000 or so distinct CDR3 sequences, about 66% of them present only once. The sequenced sample was lung tumor tissue. The receptors come from a man aged 25-45 years with non-small cell lung cancer.

With regard to this clonotype: A much larger clonotype is one base distant, so this may be a read error. The missing conserved phenylalanine or tryptophan at the end of this CDR3 makes a read error likely. The chain employs TRBV20-1 and TRBJ2-2; D is unresolved. V lost 5 bases and J 2 bases, leaving 9 bases between the germline ends. Germline V gene data show CDR1 as DFQATT and CDR2 as SNEGSKA (reference sequence). CDR3 size: 13 residues. The chain's CDR3 is CSASDLNTGELFS. The CDR3 bases are TGCAGTGCTTCGGACCTTAACACCGGGGAGCTGTTTTCT.

About this clonotype: The missing conserved phenylalanine or tryptophan at the end of this CDR3 makes a read error likely. The V and J genes are TRBV6-1 and TRBJ1-5; the D gene is possibly TRBD1 (6 bases). This CDR3 has 12 amino acids. Germline V gene data show CDR1 as MNHNS and CDR2 as SASEGT. The CDR3 loop reads CASTGDNQSQHY. In nucleotides, the CDR3 is TGTGCCAGCACGGGGGACAATCAGTCCCAGCATTAT.

This rearrangement joins TRBV19 to TRBJ2-7; D is undetermined. Per the germline V gene, CDR1 is LNHDA and CDR2 is SQIVND (reference sequence). V was clipped by 0 bases and J by 5 bases, with 11 bases between them. The CDR3 is 14 residues long. In DNA form, the CDR3 reads TGTGCCAGTAGTATAGATATTTGGGAAGACGAGCAGTACTTC. Translating it yields CASSIDIWEDEQYF.

Regarding this clonotype: A much larger clone lies a single base off, so this may be a read error. The rearrangement uses TRBV4-3 and TRBJ2-3, with 9 bases that match TRBD2. CDR1 is LGHNA and CDR2 is YSLEER in the germline V gene. CDR3 length: 16 amino acids. CDR3 residues: CTSSQDLGGGADTQYF. The CDR3 bases are TGCACCAGCAGCCAAGATCTCGGCGGGGGGGCGGATACGCAGTATTTT.